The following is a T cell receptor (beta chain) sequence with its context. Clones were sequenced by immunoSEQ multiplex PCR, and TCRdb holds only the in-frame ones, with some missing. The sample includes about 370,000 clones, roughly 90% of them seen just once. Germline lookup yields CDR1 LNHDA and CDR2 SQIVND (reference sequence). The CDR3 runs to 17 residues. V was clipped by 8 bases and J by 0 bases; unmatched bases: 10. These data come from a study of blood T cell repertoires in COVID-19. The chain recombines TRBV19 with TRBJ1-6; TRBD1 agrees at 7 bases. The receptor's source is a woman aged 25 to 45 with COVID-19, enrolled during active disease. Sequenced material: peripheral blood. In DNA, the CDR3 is TGTGCCAGTTGGAGGGGGCCGGGGAGCTCCTATAATTCACCCCTCCACTTT. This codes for CASWRGPGSSYNSPLHF.